This TCR beta chain was documented in a study of control samples from healthy donors and cancer patients. Profiled with immunoSEQ multiplex PCR; TCRdb holds only in-frame clones, not every one. The data contain some 140,000 clones, approximately 96% of them singletons. After removal of 8 bases from V and 1 base from J, the junction contained 13 bases not matched to a gene. CDR3 length equals 18 residues. Per the germline V gene, CDR1 is WNHNN and CDR2 is SYGVQD (reference sequence). The receptor was derived from a man aged 35 to 55 in good health. The chain joins TRBV10-1 to TRBJ2-6; 8 bases match TRBD1. The source material was blood. CDR3: CASLQGGRDGSGANVLTF. The CDR3 DNA reads as TGCGCCAGCCTACAGGGGGGCAGGGATGGATCTGGGGCCAACGTCCTGACTTTC.